This T cell receptor beta chain was recovered during a study of blood T cell repertoires in COVID-19. Turning to the study itself: Donors in the United States, Italy and Spain gave samples during acute or convalescent COVID-19.

The CDR3 extends over 15 amino acids. V shed 10 bases and J 0 bases; nucleotides not matched to a gene: 9. Germline V gene lookup returns CDR1 LNHDA and CDR2 SQIVND (reference sequence). In the study's own analysis: Reference gene primer amplification yielded estimated nucleated cell counts. Some clones are missing from TCRdb's copy, which holds only in-frame ones; the method was immunoSEQ multiplex PCR. V and J calls and clone size are copied from that table; D and trimming were computed from the DNA. The sample holds approximately 410,000 clones; about nine tenths are singletons and the top ten take 1.4%.

The specimen sequenced was peripheral blood. The clonotype was recovered from a woman aged 25 to 39 with active or convalescent COVID-19. The genes are TRBV19 and TRBJ2-7; 10 bases match TRBD1. The CDR3 spells CATHPGQGFSYEQYF. CDR3 sequence (DNA): TGTGCCACCCACCCGGGACAGGGGTTCTCCTACGAGCAGTACTTC.